This T cell receptor (beta chain) came from a study of HIV-infected patients and healthy controls. The study's findings and limits: In healthy controls, MAIT alpha CDR3s were common; in HIV+ repertoires, severely depleted.

This clonotype came up many times. Its antigen is unidentified. The CDR3 contains 12 residues. No cell fractionation was done, so the repertoire covers all unsorted peripheral blood T cells. cDNA was made from about 500 ng RNA using alpha and beta constant primers. Each of the alpha and beta chains got its own library through chain-specific third strand synthesis with indices. TCRdb recomputed calls from the 5' RACE reads with MiXCR, one row per CDR3 protein. The table records some 7,600 distinct CDR3 sequences, approximately 11% of them present only once. This TCR came from an adult with HIV infection. The chain recombines TRBV12-2 with TRBJ1-5. TRBV12-2 is an annotated pseudogene. The input for sequencing was blood, taken before antiretroviral therapy. Here the CDR3 reads CASRLVCQPQHF. CDR3 sequence (DNA): TGTGCAAGTCGCTTAGTCTGTCAGCCCCAGCATTTT.